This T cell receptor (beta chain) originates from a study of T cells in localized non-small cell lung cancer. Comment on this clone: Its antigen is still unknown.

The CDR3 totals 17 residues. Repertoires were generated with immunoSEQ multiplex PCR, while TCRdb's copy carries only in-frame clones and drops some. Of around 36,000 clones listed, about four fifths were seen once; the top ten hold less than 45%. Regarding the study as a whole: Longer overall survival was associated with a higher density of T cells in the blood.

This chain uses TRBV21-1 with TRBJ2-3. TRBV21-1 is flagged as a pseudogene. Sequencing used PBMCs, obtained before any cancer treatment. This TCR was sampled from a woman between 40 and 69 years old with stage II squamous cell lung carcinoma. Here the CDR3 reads CASSLRRPGASTDTQYF. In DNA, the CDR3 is TGTGCCAGCAGCCTACGACGACCCGGGGCTAGCACAGATACGCAGTATTTT.